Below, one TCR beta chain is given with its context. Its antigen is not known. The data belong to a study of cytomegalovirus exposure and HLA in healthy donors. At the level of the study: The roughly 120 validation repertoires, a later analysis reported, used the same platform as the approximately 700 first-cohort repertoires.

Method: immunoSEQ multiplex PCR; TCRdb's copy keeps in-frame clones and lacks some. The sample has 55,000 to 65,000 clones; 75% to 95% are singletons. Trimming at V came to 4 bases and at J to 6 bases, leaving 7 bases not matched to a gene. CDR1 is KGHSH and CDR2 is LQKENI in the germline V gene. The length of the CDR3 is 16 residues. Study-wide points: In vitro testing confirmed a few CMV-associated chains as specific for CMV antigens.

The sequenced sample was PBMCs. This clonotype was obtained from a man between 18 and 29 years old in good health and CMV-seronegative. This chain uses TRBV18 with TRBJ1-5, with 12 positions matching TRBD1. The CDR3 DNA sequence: TGTGCCAGCTCACTAGAGGGACAGGGGGCAGGTCAGCCCCAGCATTTT. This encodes CASSLEGQGAGQPQHF. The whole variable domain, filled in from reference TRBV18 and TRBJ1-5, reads NAGVMQNPRHLVRRRGQEARLRCSPMKGHSHVYWYRQLPEEGLKFMVYLQKENIIDESGMPKERFSAEFPKEGPSILRIQQVVRGDSAAYFCASSLEGQGAGQPQHFGDGTRLSIL.